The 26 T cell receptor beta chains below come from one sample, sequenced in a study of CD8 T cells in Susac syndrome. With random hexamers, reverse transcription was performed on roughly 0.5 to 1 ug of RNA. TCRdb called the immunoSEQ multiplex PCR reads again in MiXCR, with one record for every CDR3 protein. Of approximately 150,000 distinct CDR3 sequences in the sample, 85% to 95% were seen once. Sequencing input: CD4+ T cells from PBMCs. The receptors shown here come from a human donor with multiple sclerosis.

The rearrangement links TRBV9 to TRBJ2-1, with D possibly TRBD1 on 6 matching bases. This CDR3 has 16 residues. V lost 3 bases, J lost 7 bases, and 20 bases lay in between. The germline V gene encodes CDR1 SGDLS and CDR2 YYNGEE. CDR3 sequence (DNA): TGTGCCAGCAGCGCAGCCCATTACCAGGGGAAGAATGAGCAGTTCTTC. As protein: CASSAAHYQGKNEQFF.

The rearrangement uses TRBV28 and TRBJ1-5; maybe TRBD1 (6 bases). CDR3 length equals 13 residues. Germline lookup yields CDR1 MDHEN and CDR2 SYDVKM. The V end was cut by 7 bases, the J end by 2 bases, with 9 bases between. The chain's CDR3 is CASTGTRNQPQHF. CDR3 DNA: TGTGCCAGCACCGGGACACGCAATCAGCCCCAGCATTTT.

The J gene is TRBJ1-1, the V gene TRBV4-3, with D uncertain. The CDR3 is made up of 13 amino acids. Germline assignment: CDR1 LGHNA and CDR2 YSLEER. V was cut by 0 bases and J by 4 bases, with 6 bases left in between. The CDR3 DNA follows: TGCGCCAGCAGCCAAGAGGACGGCACTGAAGCTTTCTTT. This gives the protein CASSQEDGTEAFF.

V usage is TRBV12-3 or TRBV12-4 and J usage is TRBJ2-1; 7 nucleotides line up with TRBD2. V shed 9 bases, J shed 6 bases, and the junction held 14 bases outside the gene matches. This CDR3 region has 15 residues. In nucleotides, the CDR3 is TGTGCCAGTCGCCGTCGGGGGGAGAGTCCCAATGAGCAGTTCTTC. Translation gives CASRRRGESPNEQFF.

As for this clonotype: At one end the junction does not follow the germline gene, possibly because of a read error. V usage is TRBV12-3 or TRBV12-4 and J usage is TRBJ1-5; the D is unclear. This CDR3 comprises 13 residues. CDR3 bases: TGTGCCAGCAATTTAAATGGCAATCAGCCCCAGCATTTT. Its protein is CASNLNGNQPQHF.

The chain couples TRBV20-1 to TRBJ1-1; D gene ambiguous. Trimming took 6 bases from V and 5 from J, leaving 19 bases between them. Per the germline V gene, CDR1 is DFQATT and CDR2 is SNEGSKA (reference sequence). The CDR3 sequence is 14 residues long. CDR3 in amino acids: CSAREAGWRTEAFF. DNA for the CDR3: TGCAGTGCCCGGGAAGCGGGTTGGCGTACTGAAGCTTTCTTT.

The CDR3 loop is CASSVALGGPQHF. The CDR3 bases are TGTGCCAGCAGCGTAGCTCTCGGGGGGCCCCAGCATTTT. The J gene is TRBJ1-5, the V gene TRBV9, with D maybe TRBD1 (5 bases). The germline V and J ends were trimmed by 0 bases and 9 bases, with 10 bases remaining between them. In germline, CDR1 is SGDLS, CDR2 YYNGEE. There are 13 residues in the CDR3.

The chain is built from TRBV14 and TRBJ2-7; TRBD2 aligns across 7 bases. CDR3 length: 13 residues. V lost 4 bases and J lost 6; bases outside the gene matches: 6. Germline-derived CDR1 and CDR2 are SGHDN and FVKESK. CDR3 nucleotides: TGTGCCAGCAGCCCCTACGGGAGGAGCGAGCAGTACTTC. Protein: CASSPYGRSEQYF.

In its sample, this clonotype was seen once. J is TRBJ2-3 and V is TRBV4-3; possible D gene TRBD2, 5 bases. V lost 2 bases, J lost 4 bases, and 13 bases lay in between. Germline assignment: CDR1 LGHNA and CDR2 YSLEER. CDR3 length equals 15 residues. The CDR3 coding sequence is TGCGCCAGCAGCCAACGGGGTCACGAAGCAGATACGCAGTATTTT. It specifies CASSQRGHEADTQYF.

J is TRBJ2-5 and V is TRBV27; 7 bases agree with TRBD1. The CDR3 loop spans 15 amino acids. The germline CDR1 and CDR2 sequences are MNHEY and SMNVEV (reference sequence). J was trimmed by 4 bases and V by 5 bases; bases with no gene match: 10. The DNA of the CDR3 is TGTGCCAGCAGTCCTTCCGGGCCAGGGGGAGAGACCCAGTACTTC. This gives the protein CASSPSGPGGETQYF.

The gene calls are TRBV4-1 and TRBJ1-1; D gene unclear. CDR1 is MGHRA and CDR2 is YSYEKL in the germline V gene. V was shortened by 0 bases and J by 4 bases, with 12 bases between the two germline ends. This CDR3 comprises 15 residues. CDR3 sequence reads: CASSQEPELATEAFF. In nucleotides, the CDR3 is TGCGCCAGCAGCCAAGAACCAGAGTTGGCCACTGAAGCTTTCTTT.

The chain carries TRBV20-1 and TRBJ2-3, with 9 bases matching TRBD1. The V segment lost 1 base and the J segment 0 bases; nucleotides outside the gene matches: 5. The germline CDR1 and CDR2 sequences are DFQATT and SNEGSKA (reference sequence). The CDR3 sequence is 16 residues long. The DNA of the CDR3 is TGCAGTGCTAGAGCCCCGACAGGGGGGAGCACAGATACGCAGTATTTT. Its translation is CSARAPTGGSTDTQYF.

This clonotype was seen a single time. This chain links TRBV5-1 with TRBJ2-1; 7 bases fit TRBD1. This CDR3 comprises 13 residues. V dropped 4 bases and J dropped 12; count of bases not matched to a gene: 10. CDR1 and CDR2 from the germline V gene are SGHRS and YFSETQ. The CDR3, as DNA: TGCGCCAGCAGCGCACAGGGACAGCATAGGCAGTTCTTC. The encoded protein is CASSAQGQHRQFF.

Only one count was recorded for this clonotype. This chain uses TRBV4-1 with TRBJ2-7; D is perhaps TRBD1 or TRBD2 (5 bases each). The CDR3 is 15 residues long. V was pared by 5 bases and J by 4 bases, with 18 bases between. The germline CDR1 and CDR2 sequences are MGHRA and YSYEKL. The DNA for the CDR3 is TGCGCCAGCAGCAGACGACCTCAAGAGGGGTACGAGCAGTACTTC. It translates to CASSRRPQEGYEQYF.

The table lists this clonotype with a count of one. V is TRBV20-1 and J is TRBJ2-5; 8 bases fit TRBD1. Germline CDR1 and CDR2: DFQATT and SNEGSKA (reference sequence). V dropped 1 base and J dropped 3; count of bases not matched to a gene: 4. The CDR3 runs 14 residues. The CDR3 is CSARVVTGEETQYF. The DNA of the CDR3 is TGCAGTGCTAGAGTCGTGACAGGGGAAGAGACCCAGTACTTC.

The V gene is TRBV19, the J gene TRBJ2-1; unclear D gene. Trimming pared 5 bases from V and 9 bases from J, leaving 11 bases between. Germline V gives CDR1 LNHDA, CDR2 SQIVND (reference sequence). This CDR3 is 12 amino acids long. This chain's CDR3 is CASSPYLGEQFF. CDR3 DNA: TGTGCCAGTAGTCCTTATCTGGGTGAGCAGTTCTTC.

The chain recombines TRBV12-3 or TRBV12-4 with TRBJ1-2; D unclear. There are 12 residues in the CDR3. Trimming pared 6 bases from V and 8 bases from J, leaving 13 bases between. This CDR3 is CASSIIGNGYTF. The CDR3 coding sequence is TGTGCCAGCAGCATAATAGGCAACGGCTACACCTTC.

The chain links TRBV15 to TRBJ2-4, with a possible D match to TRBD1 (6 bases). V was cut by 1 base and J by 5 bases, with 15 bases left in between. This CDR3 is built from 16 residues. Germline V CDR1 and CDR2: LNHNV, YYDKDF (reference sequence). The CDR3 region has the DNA TGTGCCACCAGCAGAGGCCCAGGGGTTCGCGAAAACATTCAGTACTTC. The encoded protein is CATSRGPGVRENIQYF.

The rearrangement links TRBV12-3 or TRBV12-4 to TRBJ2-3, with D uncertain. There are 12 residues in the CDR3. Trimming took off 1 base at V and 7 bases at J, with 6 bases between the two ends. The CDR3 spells CASSLGQNTQYF. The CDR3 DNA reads TGTGCCAGCAGTTTAGGGCAGAATACGCAGTATTTT.

In nucleotides, the CDR3 is TGTGCCAGCAGCCCGTCGGGGAAGAAGAGACTTAATGAGCAGTTCTTC. This translates into CASSPSGKKRLNEQFF. This chain uses TRBV3-1 with TRBJ2-1; weak D call: TRBD2 (5 bases). V gave up 4 bases and J gave up 7 bases, with 20 bases separating them. Per germline, CDR1 LGHDT and CDR2 YNNKEL (reference sequence). This CDR3 is 16 amino acids long.

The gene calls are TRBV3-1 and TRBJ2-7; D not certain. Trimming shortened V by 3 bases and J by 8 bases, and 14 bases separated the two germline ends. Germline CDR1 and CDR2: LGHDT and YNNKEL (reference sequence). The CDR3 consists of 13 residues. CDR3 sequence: CASSQNGPVKQYF. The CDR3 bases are TGTGCCAGCAGCCAGAACGGTCCGGTCAAGCAGTACTTC.

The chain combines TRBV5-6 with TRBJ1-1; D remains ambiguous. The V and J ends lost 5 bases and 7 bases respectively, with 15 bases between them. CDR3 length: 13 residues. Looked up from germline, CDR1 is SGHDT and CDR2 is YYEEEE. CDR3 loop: CASSPSWAGEAFF. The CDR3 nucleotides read TGTGCCAGCAGTCCTTCTTGGGCGGGTGAAGCTTTCTTT. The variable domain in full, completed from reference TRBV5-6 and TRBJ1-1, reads DAGVTQSPTHLIKTRGQQVTLRCSPKSGHDTVSWYQQALGQGPQFIFQYYEEEERQRGNFPDRFSGHQFPNYSSELNVNALLLGDSALYLCASSPSWAGEAFFGQGTRLTVV.

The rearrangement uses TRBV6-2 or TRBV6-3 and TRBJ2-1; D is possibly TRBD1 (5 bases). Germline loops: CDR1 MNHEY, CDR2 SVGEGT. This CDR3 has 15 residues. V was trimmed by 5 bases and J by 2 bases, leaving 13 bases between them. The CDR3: CASSMELGAYNEQFF. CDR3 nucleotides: TGTGCCAGCAGTATGGAGCTAGGGGCCTACAATGAGCAGTTCTTC.

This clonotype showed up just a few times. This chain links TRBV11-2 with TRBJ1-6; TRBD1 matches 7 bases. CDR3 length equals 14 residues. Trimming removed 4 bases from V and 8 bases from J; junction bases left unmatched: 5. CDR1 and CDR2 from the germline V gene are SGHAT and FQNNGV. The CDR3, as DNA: TGTGCCAGCAGCTCCGGACAGGCTTATTCACCCCTCCACTTT. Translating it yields CASSSGQAYSPLHF.

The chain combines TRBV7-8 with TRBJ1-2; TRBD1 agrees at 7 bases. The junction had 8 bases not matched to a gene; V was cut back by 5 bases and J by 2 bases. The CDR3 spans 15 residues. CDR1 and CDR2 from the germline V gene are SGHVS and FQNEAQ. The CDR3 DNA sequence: TGTGCCAGCAGCCCAACAGGGGCTGGCAACTATGGCTACACCTTC. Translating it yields CASSPTGAGNYGYTF.

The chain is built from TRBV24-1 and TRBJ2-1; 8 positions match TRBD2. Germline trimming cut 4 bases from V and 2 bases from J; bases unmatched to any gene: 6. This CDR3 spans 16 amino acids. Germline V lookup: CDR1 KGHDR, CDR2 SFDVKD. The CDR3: CATSDPTSGAYNEQFF. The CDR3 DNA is TGTGCCACCAGTGACCCCACTAGCGGAGCCTACAATGAGCAGTTCTTC.